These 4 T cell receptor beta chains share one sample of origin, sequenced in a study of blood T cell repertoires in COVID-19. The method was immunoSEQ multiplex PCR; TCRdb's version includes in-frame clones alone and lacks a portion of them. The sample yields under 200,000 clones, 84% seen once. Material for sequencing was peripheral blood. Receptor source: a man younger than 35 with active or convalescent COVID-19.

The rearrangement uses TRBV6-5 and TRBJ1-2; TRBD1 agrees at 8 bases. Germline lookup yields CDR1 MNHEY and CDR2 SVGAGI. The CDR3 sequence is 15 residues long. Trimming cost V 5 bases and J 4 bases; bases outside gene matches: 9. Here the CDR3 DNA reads TGTGCCAGCAGTCGACGACGGACAGGGCGCTATGGCTACACCTTC. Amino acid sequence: CASSRRRTGRYGYTF.

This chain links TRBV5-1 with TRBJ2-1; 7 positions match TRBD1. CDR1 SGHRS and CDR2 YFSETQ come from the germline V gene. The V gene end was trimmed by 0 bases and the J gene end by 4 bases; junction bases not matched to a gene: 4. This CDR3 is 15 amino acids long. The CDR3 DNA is TGCGCCAGCAGCTTGGGACAGGGAGATTACAATGAGCAGTTCTTC. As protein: CASSLGQGDYNEQFF.

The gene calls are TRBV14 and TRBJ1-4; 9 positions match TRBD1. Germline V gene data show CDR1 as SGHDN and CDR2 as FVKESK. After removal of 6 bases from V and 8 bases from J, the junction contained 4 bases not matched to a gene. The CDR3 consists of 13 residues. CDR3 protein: CASSDRGEEKLFF. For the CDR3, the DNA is TGTGCCAGCAGTGACAGGGGGGAGGAAAAACTGTTTTTT.

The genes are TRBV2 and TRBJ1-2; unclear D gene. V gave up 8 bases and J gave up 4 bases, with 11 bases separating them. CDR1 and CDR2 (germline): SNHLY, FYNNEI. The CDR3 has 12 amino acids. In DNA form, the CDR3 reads TGTGCCAGCGTCCTTTCCGGCTATGGCTACACCTTC. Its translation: CASVLSGYGYTF.